This T cell receptor (beta chain) comes out of a study of blood T cell repertoires in COVID-19. Study details: Donors in the United States, Italy and Spain gave samples during acute or convalescent COVID-19.

Germline CDR1 reads LNHDA; CDR2 reads SQIVND (reference sequence). The CDR3 sequence is 14 residues long. Trimming cost V 6 bases and J 3 bases, with 12 bases left between them. Enrollees, 18 to 89 years old, lived in about two dozen US areas. Within 2 weeks of study entry, exposed participants had contacted a PCR-confirmed or clinician-diagnosed COVID-19 case. Authors' processing steps: Reference gene primer amplification gave nucleated cell count estimates. Sequencing used immunoSEQ multiplex PCR; TCRdb keeps in-frame clones, though not all of them. V and J calls and clone size are as listed in that table; D and trimming were resolved from the DNA. The data contain a few hundred thousand clones, almost 90% of them singletons.

The sequence derives from a woman aged 25 to 39 who had been exposed to COVID-19. Sequencing input: PBMCs or T cells enriched from blood (not recorded which). This sequence joins TRBV19 and TRBJ1-5; no clear D. DNA of the CDR3: TGTGCCAGTAGGTTCACGGGGAACAATCAGCCCCAGCATTTT. Its translation: CASRFTGNNQPQHF.